The 23 T cell receptor beta chains presented below share a single source sample, sequenced in a study of identical twins. From the 5' RACE reads, TCRdb called clonotypes with MiXCR, one entry per CDR3 protein. The sample has 350,000 to 400,000 distinct CDR3 sequences; about 10% are singletons. Sample: naive T cells sorted from blood. The receptors were gathered from a woman aged 45-65 years in good health.

This clonotype was recorded at least ten times. This chain joins TRBV10-3 and TRBJ2-3, with D hard to call. The V end lost 0 bases, the J end lost 8 bases, and 3 bases lay between the germline ends. This CDR3 region has 11 residues. From germline, CDR1 is ENHRY and CDR2 SYGVKD. The CDR3, as DNA: TGTGCCATCAGTGAGTCGATTACGCAGTATTTT. This sequence encodes CAISESITQYF.

This clonotype was detected only a few times. The genes are TRBV11-2 and TRBJ1-1; D gene unclear. CDR1 and CDR2 from the germline V gene are SGHAT and FQNNGV. V lost 8 bases, J lost 0 bases, and 16 bases lay in between. This CDR3 is built from 15 residues. CDR3 nucleotide sequence: TGTGCCAGCGGACCCTATGGGGTCATGAACACTGAAGCTTTCTTT. Translated, it gives CASGPYGVMNTEAFF.

This clonotype showed up just a few times. The chain recombines TRBV12-3 or TRBV12-4 with TRBJ1-4; 7 bases match TRBD1. The CDR3 runs 16 residues. The V and J ends lost 5 bases and 11 bases, in that order; junction bases with no gene match: 17. CDR3 in amino acids: CASSILAGQTLRKLFF. The DNA of the CDR3 is TGTGCCAGCAGTATACTAGCGGGACAGACCTTGAGGAAACTGTTTTTT.

This clonotype was counted at least ten times. V is TRBV11-2 and J is TRBJ1-1; 10 bases fit TRBD1. Trimming took 7 bases from V and 6 from J; bases not matched to a gene: 8. The CDR3 is 14 residues long. Germline V CDR1 and CDR2: SGHAT, FQNNGV. The CDR3 here is CASIRTGGRAEAFF. CDR3 in DNA: TGTGCCAGCATCCGGACAGGGGGGAGAGCTGAAGCTTTCTTT.

V and J are TRBV7-9 and TRBJ2-4; D is perhaps TRBD1 (6 bases). The CDR3 is 19 residues long. Germline-derived CDR1 and CDR2 are SEHNR and FQNEAQ (reference sequence). Trimming removed 1 base at V and 1 base at J, with 20 bases between. CDR3 coding DNA: TGTGCCAGCAGCTTAGGGGGGCTTCGGTTTGAAGAGGCCAAAAACATTCAGTACTTC. This encodes CASSLGGLRFEEAKNIQYF. Full variable domain (missing parts from reference TRBV7-9 and TRBJ2-4): DTGVSQNPRHKITKRGQNVTFRCDPISEHNRLYWYRQTLGQGPEFLTYFQNEAQLEKSRLLSDRFSAERPKGSFSTLEIQRTEQGDSAMYLCASSLGGLRFEEAKNIQYFGAGTRLSVL.

This clonotype was seen a handful of times. V usage is TRBV12-3 or TRBV12-4 and J usage is TRBJ2-3; TRBD2 matches 7 bases. V gave up 1 base and J gave up 3 bases; unmatched junction bases: 4. The CDR3 has 15 amino acids. The CDR3 is CASSLEVSGTDTQYF. In DNA, the CDR3 is TGTGCCAGCAGTTTAGAGGTTAGCGGGACAGATACGCAGTATTTT.

There are a few counts of this clonotype. The chain joins TRBV6-5 to TRBJ2-5; possible D gene TRBD1, 6 bases. Germline V gene sequence: CDR1 MNHEY, CDR2 SVGAGI. The CDR3 contains 13 residues. V was trimmed by 6 bases and J by 4 bases, leaving 12 bases between them. CDR3 sequence reads: CASSNRVRETQYF. The CDR3 bases are TGTGCCAGCAGCAACAGGGTTCGAGAGACCCAGTACTTC.

This clonotype was detected a few times. The V gene is TRBV12-3 or TRBV12-4, the J gene TRBJ2-1, with D possibly matching TRBD2 (5 bases). The CDR3 consists of 13 residues. The V end was cut by 8 bases, the J end by 1 base, with 9 bases between. The CDR3 sequence is CASLGSSYNEQFF. As DNA, the CDR3 is TGTGCCAGCTTAGGGAGTTCCTACAATGAGCAGTTCTTC.

This sequence joins TRBV11-3 and TRBJ2-7; perhaps TRBD1 as D (5 bases). The germline V and J ends were trimmed by 7 bases and 7 bases, with 26 bases remaining between them. Germline CDR1 reads SGHNT; CDR2 reads YENEEA. CDR3 length equals 16 residues. Here the CDR3 reads CASNSARQGGWGEQYF. The DNA of the CDR3 is TGTGCCAGCAATTCGGCGCGGCAGGGCGGATGGGGTGAGCAGTACTTC.

Only a few counts were recorded for this clonotype. This chain uses TRBV28 with TRBJ1-1, with unresolved D. V was shortened by 8 bases and J by 1 base, with 14 bases between the two germline ends. This CDR3 region has 14 residues. Germline values: CDR1 MDHEN, CDR2 SYDVKM. The DNA of the CDR3 is TGTGCCAGCGGCGGACTTATAGCGAACACTGAAGCTTTCTTT. As protein: CASGGLIANTEAFF.

This clonotype was recorded at least ten times. This sequence joins TRBV9 and TRBJ2-1, with TRBD2 as a possible D gene (6 bases). The V end was cut by 6 bases, the J end by 3 bases, with 10 bases between. The V gene's germline CDR1 is SGDLS and CDR2 YYNGEE. The CDR3 extends over 13 amino acids. CDR3 sequence (DNA): TGTGCCAGCACCATGGGACTCTACAATGAGCAGTTCTTC. It specifies CASTMGLYNEQFF.

This clonotype appeared a few times. The V gene is TRBV12-3 or TRBV12-4, the J gene TRBJ2-2; 8 bases agree with TRBD2. V was pared by 7 bases and J by 7 bases, with 8 bases of the junction left unmatched. The CDR3 consists of 14 residues. CDR3 in DNA: TGTGCCAGCACACCCGGACTAGCTTTCGGGGAGCTGTTTTTT. Amino acid sequence: CASTPGLAFGELFF.

This clonotype turned up a few times. This chain connects TRBV12-3 or TRBV12-4 to TRBJ2-7; D remains unclear. V gave up 2 bases and J gave up 2 bases, with 10 bases separating them. The CDR3 covers 14 residues. The CDR3 DNA reads as TGTGCCAGCAGTTTAAATGTGGGCCCCTACGAGCAGTACTTC. This sequence encodes CASSLNVGPYEQYF.

This clonotype was picked up a small number of times. This sequence joins TRBV20-1 and TRBJ1-1; tentatively, D is TRBD1 (5 bases). The V gene lost 2 bases and the J gene lost 4 bases, with 17 bases spanning the gap. The CDR3 totals 15 residues. Per the germline V gene, CDR1 is DFQATT and CDR2 is SNEGSKA (reference sequence). The CDR3 spells CSARPPEGTVTEAFF. In DNA, the CDR3 is TGCAGTGCTAGACCTCCTGAGGGGACGGTCACTGAAGCTTTCTTT.

The sample holds a few counts of this clonotype. The rearrangement links TRBV7-9 to TRBJ1-4; 8 positions agree with TRBD1. V was clipped by 3 bases and J by 6 bases; unmatched bases: 6. There are 15 residues in the CDR3. The germline CDR1 and CDR2 sequences are SEHNR and FQNEAQ (reference sequence). The CDR3 DNA reads TGTGCCAGCAGCTTTCCCGACAGGGGTTATGAAAAACTGTTTTTT. This gives the protein CASSFPDRGYEKLFF.

This clonotype was counted only a few times. This chain uses TRBV3-1 with TRBJ1-3; 9 positions match TRBD1. The V gene's germline CDR1 is LGHDT and CDR2 YNNKEL (reference sequence). After removal of 4 bases from V and 4 bases from J, the junction contained 2 bases not matched to a gene. The CDR3 loop spans 14 amino acids. Here the CDR3 reads CASSLGTGGNTIYF. The CDR3, as DNA: TGTGCCAGCAGCCTAGGGACAGGGGGAAACACCATATATTTT.

About this clonotype: A much larger clone lies one base from this, so it may be a read error. This sequence joins TRBV29-1 and TRBJ2-2, with 8 bases identical to TRBD1. This CDR3 region has 14 residues. Looked up from germline, CDR1 is SQVTM and CDR2 is ANQGSEA. The CDR3 DNA is TGCAGCGTCAAAGGACAGGGATACACCGGGGAGCCGTTTTTT. This sequence encodes CSVKGQGYTGEPFF.

This chain connects TRBV20-1 to TRBJ2-7; 10 nucleotides align to TRBD2. CDR1 is DFQATT and CDR2 is SNEGSKA in the germline V gene (reference sequence). The CDR3 is 15 amino acids. Trimming took 6 bases from V and 3 from J; bases not matched to a gene: 11. CDR3 residues: CSALQREGRGYEQYV. In DNA, the CDR3 is TGCAGTGCGCTCCAGCGGGAGGGGAGGGGCTACGAGCAGTACGTC.

This clonotype was recorded at least ten times. V and J are TRBV4-1 and TRBJ2-5; D not certain. With 0 bases removed from V and 9 bases from J, the gap between germline ends came to 11 bases. The CDR3 totals 13 residues. Per germline, CDR1 MGHRA and CDR2 YSYEKL. CDR3: CASSQDIYLPQYF. For the CDR3, the DNA is TGCGCCAGCAGCCAAGATATATACCTTCCCCAGTACTTC.

This clonotype has at least ten counts. The rearrangement uses TRBV2 and TRBJ1-5; D ambiguous. The CDR3 spans 15 residues. Germline V lookup: CDR1 SNHLY, CDR2 FYNNEI. The ends were cut back, 2 bases at V and 2 bases at J, with 10 bases in the middle. The CDR3 loop is CASSELGSGNQPQHF. CDR3 DNA sequence: TGTGCCAGCAGTGAATTGGGTTCGGGCAATCAGCCCCAGCATTTT.

This chain links TRBV7-9 with TRBJ2-2; D is undetermined. CDR3 length: 14 residues. Trimming left V 11 bases short and J 0 bases short, with 13 bases between. Germline values: CDR1 SEHNR, CDR2 FQNEAQ (reference sequence). The CDR3 DNA reads as TGTGCCGCGTCCTCCCCGGCGAACACCGGGGAGCTGTTTTTT. It is translated as CAASSPANTGELFF. The entire variable domain, with the rest obtained from reference TRBV7-9 and TRBJ2-2, is as follows: DTGVSQNPRHKITKRGQNVTFRCDPISEHNRLYWYRQTLGQGPEFLTYFQNEAQLEKSRLLSDRFSAERPKGSFSTLEIQRTEQGDSAMYLCAASSPANTGELFFGEGSRLTVL.

This clonotype showed up many times. The chain uses TRBV7-9 and TRBJ2-7; 9 nucleotides line up with TRBD2. V trimming: 6 bases; J trimming: 2 bases; junction bases outside the gene matches: 5. The CDR3 runs 14 residues. Per germline, CDR1 SEHNR and CDR2 FQNEAQ (reference sequence). As DNA, the CDR3 is TGTGCCAGCAGTTGGACTAGCGTAACCTACGAGCAGTACTTC. This sequence encodes CASSWTSVTYEQYF.

This clonotype was found a few times. One junction end does not reproduce the germline sequence, and a read error may be involved. The gene calls are TRBV7-9 and TRBJ2-1; D may match TRBD1 or TRBD2 (6 bases each). The CDR3 consists of 16 residues. The germline V gene encodes CDR1 SEHNR and CDR2 FQNEAQ (reference sequence). The CDR3 is CASSLIGGLGYNEQLF. The CDR3 DNA is TGTGCCAGCAGCTTAATCGGGGGCCTTGGCTACAATGAGCAGCTCTTC.